Listed here are 23 T cell receptor beta chains from one sample, sequenced in a study of shared clonotypes between healthy human individuals. CD45RO-negative cells were positively selected for CCR7, leaving out terminally differentiated effector memory CD45RA+ cells. Generated by immunoSEQ multiplex PCR, the TCRdb table keeps only in-frame clones and is missing some. Of around 2,000,000 clones listed, about 95% are singletons. Specimen: naive CD8+ T cells sorted from blood. All receptors derive from a man aged 18 to 29 in good health.

The chain combines TRBV6-5 with TRBJ1-6; 8 nucleotides agree with TRBD1. The CDR3 runs to 12 residues. CDR1 MNHEY and CDR2 SVGAGI come from the germline V gene. J lost 9 bases, V lost 5 bases, and 0 bases had no gene match. The CDR3 DNA is TGTGCCAGCAGTACAGGGGGTTCACCCCTCCACTTT. Its translation: CASSTGGSPLHF.

The chain couples TRBV25-1 to TRBJ1-5; the D is unclear. The CDR3 runs to 14 residues. Deletions cut 4 bases from V and 6 bases from J, with 13 bases between. The germline V gene has CDR1 MGHDK and CDR2 SYGVNS. CDR3 sequence reads: CASSGPGATQPQHF. The CDR3 DNA sequence: TGTGCCAGCAGTGGCCCCGGAGCCACTCAGCCCCAGCATTTT. Supplemented by reference TRBV25-1 and TRBJ1-5, the full variable domain reads EADIYQTPRYLVIGTGKKITLECSQTMGHDKMYWYQQDPGMELHLIHYSYGVNSTEKGDLSSESTVSRIRTEHFPLTLESARPSHTSQYLCASSGPGATQPQHFGDGTRLSIL.

The chain combines TRBV5-4 with TRBJ2-7, with D unclear. The CDR3 runs to 13 residues. Trimming removed 0 bases at V and 3 bases at J, with 7 bases between. Germline V gene data show CDR1 as SGHNT and CDR2 as YYREEE (reference sequence). The DNA of the CDR3 is TGTGCCAGCAGCTTGGCCCCGTACTACGAGCAGTACTTC. Residues: CASSLAPYYEQYF.

This chain joins TRBV25-1 and TRBJ1-6; 9 nucleotides agree with TRBD1. The CDR3 runs 14 residues. Unmatched junction bases numbered 4, after V lost 6 bases and J lost 7 bases. The germline CDR1 and CDR2 sequences are MGHDK and SYGVNS. CDR3 sequence (DNA): TGTGCCAGCAGCATGGACAGGGGAAATTCACCCCTCCACTTT. Protein product: CASSMDRGNSPLHF.

This chain joins TRBV30 and TRBJ1-4; possibly TRBD1 for D (5 bases). V lost 0 bases, J lost 10 bases, and 21 bases lay in between. Germline-derived CDR1 and CDR2 are GTSNPN and SVGIG (reference sequence). CDR3 length: 16 residues. DNA for the CDR3: TGTGCCTGGAGTGTAGGGGATGACAGTACCTTCAGAAAACTGTTTTTT. This sequence encodes CAWSVGDDSTFRKLFF.

The chain couples TRBV9 to TRBJ1-4; maybe TRBD1 (5 bases). The germline gives CDR1 SGDLS, CDR2 YYNGEE. V lost 3 bases and J 6 bases, leaving 15 bases between the germline ends. This CDR3 is 15 amino acids long. CDR3 sequence: CASSGSGTGYEKLFF. The CDR3 DNA reads as TGTGCCAGCAGCGGCTCCGGGACGGGTTATGAAAAACTGTTTTTT. The variable domain in full, with the rest retrieved from reference TRBV9 and TRBJ1-4, is DSGVTQTPKHLITATGQRVTLRCSPRSGDLSVYWYQQSLDQGLQFLIQYYNGEERAKGNILERFSAQQFPDLHSELNLSSLELGDSALYFCASSGSGTGYEKLFFGSGTQLSVL.

J is TRBJ2-5 and V is TRBV9; the match to TRBD1 covers 9 bases. The CDR3 runs 17 residues. CDR1 and CDR2 (germline): SGDLS, YYNGEE. The V and J ends lost 4 bases and 5 bases, in that order; junction bases with no gene match: 15. Written as DNA, the CDR3 is TGTGCCAGCAGCCCGACACCGTTAGGGACAGGGTCGGAGACCCAGTACTTC. Amino acid sequence: CASSPTPLGTGSETQYF.

The chain employs TRBV7-2 and TRBJ1-1; D is undetermined. This CDR3 region has 13 residues. Trimming took 5 bases from V and 1 from J, leaving 8 bases between them. Germline CDR1 reads SGHTA; CDR2 reads FQGNSA. CDR3 bases: TGTGCCAGCAGCCCTCCAGCGAACACTGAAGCTTTCTTT. Amino acids: CASSPPANTEAFF.

This chain joins TRBV30 and TRBJ2-1; the match to TRBD1 covers 9 bases. The CDR3 has 16 residues. After removal of 0 bases from V and 3 bases from J, the junction contained 6 bases not matched to a gene. Germline V gives CDR1 GTSNPN, CDR2 SVGIG (reference sequence). CDR3 amino acids: CAWSVRTGQGYNEQFF. As DNA, the CDR3 is TGTGCCTGGAGTGTACGGACGGGACAGGGCTACAATGAGCAGTTCTTC.

This sequence joins TRBV6-5 and TRBJ2-2, with 7 bases that match TRBD1. In germline, CDR1 is MNHEY, CDR2 SVGAGI. J gave up 2 bases and V 0 bases, and 3 bases lay outside the gene matches. This CDR3 spans 16 amino acids. The DNA for the CDR3 is TGTGCCAGCAGTTACTCGGGACAGACCAACACCGGGGAGCTGTTTTTT. The encoded protein is CASSYSGQTNTGELFF.

The rearrangement joins TRBV6-1 to TRBJ2-7; 9 nucleotides align to TRBD2. CDR1 and CDR2 from the germline V gene are MNHNS and SASEGT. CDR3 length: 16 amino acids. With 3 bases clipped from V and 4 bases from J, the junction kept 10 bases outside the gene matches. The chain's CDR3 is CASSEPLAGGQYEQYF. In DNA form, the CDR3 reads TGTGCCAGCAGTGAGCCCCTTGCGGGGGGGCAGTACGAGCAGTACTTC.

The CDR3 DNA is TGTGCCAGCTCCCTGCTGGGGGAAGTAAAAACCGGGGAGCTGTTTTTT. It specifies CASSLLGEVKTGELFF. The genes are TRBV18 and TRBJ2-2; D possibly matches TRBD1 or TRBD2 (5 bases each). CDR1 and CDR2 from the germline V gene are KGHSH and LQKENI. The germline V and J ends were trimmed by 6 bases and 5 bases, with 19 bases remaining between them. The CDR3 sequence is 16 residues long.

This chain joins TRBV5-6 and TRBJ2-5, with D perhaps matching TRBD1 (5 bases). This CDR3 contains 14 residues. V lost 2 bases, J lost 1 base, and 9 bases lay in between. Germline V gives CDR1 SGHDT, CDR2 YYEEEE. The CDR3 nucleotides read TGTGCCAGCAGCTTCAGGGTTTCCCAAGAGACCCAGTACTTC. Translating it yields CASSFRVSQETQYF.

This sequence joins TRBV9 and TRBJ2-5, with D uncertain. Germline V gives CDR1 SGDLS, CDR2 YYNGEE. With 0 bases removed from V and 5 bases from J, the gap between germline ends came to 11 bases. The CDR3 spans 14 residues. CDR3 loop: CASSVEGIQETQYF. The CDR3, as DNA: TGTGCCAGCAGCGTAGAGGGTATTCAGGAGACCCAGTACTTC.

The rearrangement uses TRBV27 and TRBJ2-3; 9 bases match TRBD1. Germline V gene lookup returns CDR1 MNHEY and CDR2 SMNVEV (reference sequence). There are 18 residues in the CDR3. With 3 bases clipped from V and 0 bases from J, the junction kept 10 bases outside the gene matches. The DNA for the CDR3 is TGTGCCAGCAGTTTCCTTATGACAGGGGGAGCTAGCACAGATACGCAGTATTTT. It translates to CASSFLMTGGASTDTQYF.

The V gene is TRBV29-1, the J gene TRBJ2-7, with TRBD1 matching over 8 bases. The CDR3 is made up of 13 amino acids. V trimming: 4 bases; J trimming: 0 bases; junction bases outside the gene matches: 2. Germline CDR1 and CDR2: SQVTM and ANQGSEA. CDR3 in DNA: TGCAGCGTTGGGGACAGGAGCTCCTACGAGCAGTACTTC. It codes for CSVGDRSSYEQYF.

The V and J genes are TRBV7-2 and TRBJ1-5, with TRBD1 matching 8 bases. V shed 1 base, J shed 5 bases, and the junction held 4 bases outside the gene matches. The CDR3 contains 15 residues. CDR1 is SGHTA and CDR2 is FQGNSA in the germline V gene. CDR3 region: CASSLGGTGHQPQHF. CDR3 sequence (DNA): TGTGCCAGCAGCTTAGGGGGGACAGGTCATCAGCCCCAGCATTTT.

This clone came up once. Other nucleotide sequences from this sample produce the same CDR3. The rearrangement joins TRBV18 to TRBJ2-5, with 8 bases fitting TRBD1. V lost 3 bases and J lost 3; bases outside the gene matches: 0. Germline V lookup: CDR1 KGHSH, CDR2 LQKENI. This CDR3 region has 13 residues. CDR3 bases: TGTGCCAGCTCACCGGACAGGGAAGAGACCCAGTACTTC. Amino acids: CASSPDREETQYF. Combining the CDR3 with reference TRBV18 and TRBJ2-5 gives the whole variable domain NAGVMQNPRHLVRRRGQEARLRCSPMKGHSHVYWYRQLPEEGLKFMVYLQKENIIDESGMPKERFSAEFPKEGPSILRIQQVVRGDSAAYFCASSPDREETQYFGPGTRLLVL.

The genes are TRBV7-6 and TRBJ2-7; 10 bases fit TRBD2. CDR1 and CDR2 from the germline V gene are SGHVS and FNYEAQ. The CDR3 totals 16 residues. V lost 2 bases, J lost 6 bases, and 10 bases stayed unmatched. CDR3 in amino acids: CASSLNPAGGLAEQYF. In DNA, the CDR3 is TGTGCCAGCAGCTTAAATCCAGCGGGAGGGTTAGCCGAGCAGTACTTC.

This chain connects TRBV9 to TRBJ2-2; maybe TRBD2 (7 bases). Germline loops: CDR1 SGDLS, CDR2 YYNGEE. With 6 bases removed from V and 7 bases from J, the gap between germline ends came to 19 bases. The CDR3 length is 15 residues. The CDR3 bases are TGTGCCAGCACCGGAGGGGGGGGCGCGATCGGGGAGCTGTTTTTT. It is translated as CASTGGGGAIGELFF.

This sequence joins TRBV5-5 and TRBJ2-7, with 8 bases identical to TRBD2. Germline assignment: CDR1 SGHKS and CDR2 YYEKEE (reference sequence). The ends lost 2 bases at V and 7 bases at J; junction bases unmatched: 8. The CDR3 contains 14 residues. CDR3 sequence (DNA): TGTGCCAGCAGCTTTGGGGGTAGCGGGGTGGAGCAGTACTTC. Translation gives CASSFGGSGVEQYF.

The table lists this clone with a count of one. This same CDR3 is encoded by further DNA sequences in the sample. V is TRBV27 and J is TRBJ2-5, with D unresolved. Germline CDR1 MNHEY, CDR2 SMNVEV (reference sequence). V was trimmed by 2 bases and J by 1 base, leaving 8 bases between them. The CDR3 loop spans 14 amino acids. The CDR3 DNA follows: TGTGCCAGCAGTTTACTTGCAGGCCAAGAGACCCAGTACTTC. Protein: CASSLLAGQETQYF.

The V call is TRBV5-4, the J call TRBJ2-3; TRBD2 aligns across 11 bases. The CDR3 has 15 residues. Germline CDR1 is SGHNT and CDR2 is YYREEE (reference sequence). V was pared by 0 bases and J by 6 bases, with 3 bases of the junction left unmatched. The CDR3 loop reads CASSLGASGGDTQYF. The CDR3, as DNA: TGTGCCAGCAGCTTGGGTGCTAGCGGGGGGGATACGCAGTATTTT.